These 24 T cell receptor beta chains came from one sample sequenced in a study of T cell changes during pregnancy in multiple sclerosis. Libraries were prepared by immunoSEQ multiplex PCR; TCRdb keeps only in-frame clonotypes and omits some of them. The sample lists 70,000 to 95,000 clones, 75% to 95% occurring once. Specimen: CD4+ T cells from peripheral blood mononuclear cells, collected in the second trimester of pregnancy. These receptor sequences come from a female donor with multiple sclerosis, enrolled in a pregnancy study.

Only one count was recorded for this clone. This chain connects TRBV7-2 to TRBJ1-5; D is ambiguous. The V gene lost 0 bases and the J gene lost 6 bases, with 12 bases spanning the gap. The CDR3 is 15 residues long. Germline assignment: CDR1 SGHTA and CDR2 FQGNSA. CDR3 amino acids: CASSLASPRSQPQHF. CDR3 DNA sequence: TGTGCCAGCAGCTTAGCTTCACCGAGGAGTCAGCCCCAGCATTTT. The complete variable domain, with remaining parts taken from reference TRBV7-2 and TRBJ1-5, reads GAGVSQSPSNKVTEKGKDVELRCDPISGHTALYWYRQSLGQGLEFLIYFQGNSAPDKSGLPSDRFSAERTGGSVSTLTIQRTQQEDSAVYLCASSLASPRSQPQHFGDGTRLSIL.

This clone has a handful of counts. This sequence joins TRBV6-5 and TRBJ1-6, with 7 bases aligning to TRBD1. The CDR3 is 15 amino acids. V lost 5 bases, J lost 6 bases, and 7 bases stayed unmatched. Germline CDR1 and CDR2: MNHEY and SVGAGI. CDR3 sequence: CASSTGERLNSPLHF. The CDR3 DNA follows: TGTGCCAGCAGTACAGGGGAGCGGCTTAATTCACCCCTCCACTTT.

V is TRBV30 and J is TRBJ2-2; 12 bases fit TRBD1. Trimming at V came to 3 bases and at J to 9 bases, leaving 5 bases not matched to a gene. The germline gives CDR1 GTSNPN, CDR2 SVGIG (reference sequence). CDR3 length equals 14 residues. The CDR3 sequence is CAWRPGQGARELFF. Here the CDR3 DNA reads TGTGCCTGGAGGCCGGGACAGGGGGCCAGGGAGCTGTTTTTT.

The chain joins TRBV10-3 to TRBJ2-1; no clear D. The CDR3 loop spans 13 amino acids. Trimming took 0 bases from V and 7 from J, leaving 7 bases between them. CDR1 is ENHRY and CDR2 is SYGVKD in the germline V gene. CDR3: CAISESSFNEQFF. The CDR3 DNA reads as TGTGCCATCAGTGAGTCGTCCTTTAATGAGCAGTTCTTC.

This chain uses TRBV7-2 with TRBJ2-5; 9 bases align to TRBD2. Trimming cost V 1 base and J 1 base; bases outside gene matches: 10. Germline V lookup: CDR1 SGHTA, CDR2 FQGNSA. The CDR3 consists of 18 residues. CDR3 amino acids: CASSLGVFQRGAQETQYF. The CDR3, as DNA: TGTGCCAGCAGCTTAGGTGTGTTCCAGCGGGGGGCCCAAGAGACCCAGTACTTC.

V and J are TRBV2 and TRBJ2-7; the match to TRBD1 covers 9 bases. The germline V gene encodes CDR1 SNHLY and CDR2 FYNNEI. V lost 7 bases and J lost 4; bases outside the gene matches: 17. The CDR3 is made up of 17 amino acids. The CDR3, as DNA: TGTGCCAGCATTAACACGGGTAGGGACAGGGTAACTTACGAGCAGTACTTC. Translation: CASINTGRDRVTYEQYF.

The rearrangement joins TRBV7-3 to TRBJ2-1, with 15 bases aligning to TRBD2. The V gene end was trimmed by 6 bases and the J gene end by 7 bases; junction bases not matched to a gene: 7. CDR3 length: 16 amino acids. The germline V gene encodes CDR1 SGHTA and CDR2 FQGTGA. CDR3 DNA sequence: TGTGCCAGCAGTCGGACTAGCGGGGGGGTTAAAAATGAGCAGTTCTTC. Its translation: CASSRTSGGVKNEQFF.

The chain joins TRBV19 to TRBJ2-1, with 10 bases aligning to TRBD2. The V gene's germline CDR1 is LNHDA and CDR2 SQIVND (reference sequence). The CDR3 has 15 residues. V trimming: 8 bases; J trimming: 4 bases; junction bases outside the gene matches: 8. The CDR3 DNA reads TGTGCCAGTCGACCGAGCGGGAGGGCGTACAATGAGCAGTTCTTC. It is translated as CASRPSGRAYNEQFF.

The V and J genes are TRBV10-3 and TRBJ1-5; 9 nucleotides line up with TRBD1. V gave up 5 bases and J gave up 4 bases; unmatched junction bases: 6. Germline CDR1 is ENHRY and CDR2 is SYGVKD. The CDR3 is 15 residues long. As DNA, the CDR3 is TGTGCCATCAGTACAGGGGGCTCTTGGAATCAGCCCCAGCATTTT. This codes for CAISTGGSWNQPQHF.

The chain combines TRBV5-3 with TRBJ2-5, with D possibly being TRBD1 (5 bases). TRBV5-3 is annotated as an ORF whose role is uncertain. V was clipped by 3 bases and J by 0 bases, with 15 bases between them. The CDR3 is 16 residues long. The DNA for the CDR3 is TGTGCCAGAAGCTACGTGCCAGGGCTATACCAAGAGACCCAGTACTTC. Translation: CARSYVPGLYQETQYF.

This CDR3 reads CASSPLPSGGADIQYF. The DNA of the CDR3 is TGTGCCAGCAGCCCCCTCCCTAGCGGGGGGGCAGACATTCAGTACTTC. The chain recombines TRBV5-4 with TRBJ2-4; 12 bases are a match to TRBD2. The ends lost 4 bases at V and 8 bases at J; junction bases unmatched: 10. The CDR3 spans 16 residues. In germline, CDR1 is SGHNT, CDR2 YYREEE (reference sequence).

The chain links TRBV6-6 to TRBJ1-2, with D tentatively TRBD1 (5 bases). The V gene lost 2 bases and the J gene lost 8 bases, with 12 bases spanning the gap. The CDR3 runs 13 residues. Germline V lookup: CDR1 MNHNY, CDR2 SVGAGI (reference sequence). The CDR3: CASSYGQGRGYTF. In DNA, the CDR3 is TGTGCCAGCAGTTACGGGCAGGGAAGAGGCTACACCTTC.

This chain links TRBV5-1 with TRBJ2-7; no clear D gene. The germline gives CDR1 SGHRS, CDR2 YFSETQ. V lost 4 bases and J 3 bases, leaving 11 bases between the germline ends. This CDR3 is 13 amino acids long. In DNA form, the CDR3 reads TGCGCCAGCAGCCAAACGATAGACTACGAGCAGTACTTC. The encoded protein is CASSQTIDYEQYF.

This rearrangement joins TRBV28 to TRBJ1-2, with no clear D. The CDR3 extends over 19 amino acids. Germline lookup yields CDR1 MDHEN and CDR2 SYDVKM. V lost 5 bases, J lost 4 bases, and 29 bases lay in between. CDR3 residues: CASSAPPSGRYLEGYGYTF. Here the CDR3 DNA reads TGTGCCAGCAGTGCCCCCCCCTCCGGCCGATACCTAGAGGGCTATGGCTACACCTTC.

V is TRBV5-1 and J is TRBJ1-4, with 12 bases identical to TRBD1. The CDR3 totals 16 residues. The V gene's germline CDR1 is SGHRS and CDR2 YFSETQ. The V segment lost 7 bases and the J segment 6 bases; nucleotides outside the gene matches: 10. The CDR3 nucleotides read TGCGCCAGCCATGCGGGACAGGGGGCGCGATATGAAAAACTGTTTTTT. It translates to CASHAGQGARYEKLFF.

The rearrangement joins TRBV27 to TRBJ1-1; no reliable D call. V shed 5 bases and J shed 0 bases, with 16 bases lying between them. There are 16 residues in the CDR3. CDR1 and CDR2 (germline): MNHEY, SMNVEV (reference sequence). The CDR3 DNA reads TGTGCCAGCAGTCCCCTGGCAGGTATTATGAACACTGAAGCTTTCTTT. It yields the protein CASSPLAGIMNTEAFF.

The CDR3 is CASSKRSERMVFF. The CDR3 DNA sequence: TGTGCCAGCAGCAAAAGAAGCGAACGAATGGTTTTCTTT. This chain connects TRBV9 to TRBJ1-1, with D uncertain. CDR3 length: 13 residues. The germline CDR1 and CDR2 sequences are SGDLS and YYNGEE. V was cut by 4 bases and J by 13 bases, with 20 bases left in between.

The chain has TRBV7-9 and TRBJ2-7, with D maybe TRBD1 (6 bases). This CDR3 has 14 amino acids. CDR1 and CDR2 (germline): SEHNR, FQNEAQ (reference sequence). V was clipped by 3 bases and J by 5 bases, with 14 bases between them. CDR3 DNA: TGTGCCAGCAGCTTCGAGTTCCGGGACAACGAGCAGTACTTC. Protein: CASSFEFRDNEQYF. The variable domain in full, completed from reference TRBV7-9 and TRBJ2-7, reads DTGVSQNPRHKITKRGQNVTFRCDPISEHNRLYWYRQTLGQGPEFLTYFQNEAQLEKSRLLSDRFSAERPKGSFSTLEIQRTEQGDSAMYLCASSFEFRDNEQYFGPGTRLTVT.

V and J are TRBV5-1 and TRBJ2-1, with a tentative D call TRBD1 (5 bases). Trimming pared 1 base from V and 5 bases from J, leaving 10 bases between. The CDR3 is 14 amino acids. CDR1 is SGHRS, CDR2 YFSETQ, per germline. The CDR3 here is CASSLNWGHNEQFF. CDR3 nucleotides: TGCGCCAGCAGCTTGAATTGGGGCCACAATGAGCAGTTCTTC.

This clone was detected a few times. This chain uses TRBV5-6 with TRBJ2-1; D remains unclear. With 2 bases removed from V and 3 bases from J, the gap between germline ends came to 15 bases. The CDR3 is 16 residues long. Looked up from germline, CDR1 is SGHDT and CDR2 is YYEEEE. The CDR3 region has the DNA TGTGCCAGCAGCTTACCAAGTACTAAGATCTACAATGAGCAGTTCTTC. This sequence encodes CASSLPSTKIYNEQFF.

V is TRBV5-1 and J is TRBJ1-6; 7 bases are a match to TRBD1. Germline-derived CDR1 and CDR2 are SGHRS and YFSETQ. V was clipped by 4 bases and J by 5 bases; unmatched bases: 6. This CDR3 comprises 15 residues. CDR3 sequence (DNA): TGCGCCAGCAGCGCCTGGGACAGCGATAATTCACCCCTCCACTTT. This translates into CASSAWDSDNSPLHF.

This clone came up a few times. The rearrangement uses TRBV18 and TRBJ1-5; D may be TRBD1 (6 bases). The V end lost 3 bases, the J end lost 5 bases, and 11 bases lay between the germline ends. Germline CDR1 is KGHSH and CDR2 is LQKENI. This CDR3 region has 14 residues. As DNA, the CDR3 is TGTGCCAGCTCACCGCAGGGGTCGGATCAGCCCCAGCATTTT. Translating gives CASSPQGSDQPQHF.

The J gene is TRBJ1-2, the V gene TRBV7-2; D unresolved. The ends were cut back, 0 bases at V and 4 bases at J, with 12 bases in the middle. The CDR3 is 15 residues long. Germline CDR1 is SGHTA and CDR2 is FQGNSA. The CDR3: CASSLAGQPFYGYTF. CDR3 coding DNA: TGTGCCAGCAGCTTAGCTGGGCAGCCATTCTATGGCTACACCTTC.

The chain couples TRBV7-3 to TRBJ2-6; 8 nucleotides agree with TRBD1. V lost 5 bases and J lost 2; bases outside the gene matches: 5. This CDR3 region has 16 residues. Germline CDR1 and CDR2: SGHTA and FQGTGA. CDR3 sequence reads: CASSGQGLTGANVLTF. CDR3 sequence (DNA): TGTGCCAGCAGCGGACAGGGACTTACTGGGGCCAACGTCCTGACTTTC.